These T cell receptor beta chains were read from a single sample in a study of blood T cell repertoires in COVID-19. Here immunoSEQ multiplex PCR was the method, and the copy in TCRdb shows in-frame clones only, minus some. The sample records 140,000 to 150,000 clones, about 90% being singletons. Sequencing was performed on PBMCs or T cells enriched from blood (not recorded which). The receptors come from a man aged 60 to 75 who had recovered from COVID-19. CDR3s include the opening cysteine and the closing phenylalanine or tryptophan.

CATSDPTSPGIETQYF	TRBV24-1	TRBJ2-5
CASRDMGSNQPQHF	TRBV10-3	TRBJ1-5
CASSRGGYAEAFF	TRBV25-1	TRBJ1-1
CASSLVGGVTTDTQYF	TRBV5-6	TRBJ2-3
CASSETGTAYTEAFF	TRBV6-1	TRBJ1-1
CASSLSGGVTDTQYF	TRBV7-7	TRBJ2-3
CASSPPAGPTPYEQYF	TRBV5-6	TRBJ2-7
CASSSPGMPAGSGNTIYF	TRBV5-6	TRBJ1-3
CASSLTSSYNEQFF	TRBV28	TRBJ2-1
CAERGSNYGYTF	TRBV6-5	TRBJ1-2
CAIMTGITYEQYF	TRBV10-3	TRBJ2-7
CASSPPGTGVTGANVLTF	TRBV6-2/TRBV6-3	TRBJ2-6
CASSFIGGALETQYF	TRBV7-8	TRBJ2-5
CASSLLGQGLSTGELFF	TRBV7-9	TRBJ2-2
CASSPTSGGSNEQFF	TRBV2	TRBJ2-1
CSARRGHEQYF	TRBV20-1	TRBJ2-7
CASSSDRGAREKLFF	TRBV5-4	TRBJ1-4
CASWGQVDTEAFF	TRBV27	TRBJ1-1
CASSLGQGGGTQYF	TRBV5-4	TRBJ2-5
CASSLHRANTGELFF	TRBV5-1	TRBJ2-2
CASSPSDRGEDTQYF	TRBV18	TRBJ2-3
CASSPPYGRTGEQYF	TRBV9	TRBJ2-7
CASSMGLAGGPNTGELFF	TRBV19	TRBJ2-2
CASSKTGFGYTF	TRBV5-1	TRBJ1-2
CASSSRGVVQPQHF	TRBV19	TRBJ1-5
CAINTGVAADTQYF	TRBV10-3	TRBJ2-3
CAWITGSRGANVLTF	TRBV30	TRBJ2-6
CASTAGTRVEETQYF	TRBV2	TRBJ2-5
CASSLIVVGEQFF	TRBV5-6	TRBJ2-1
CASSLVYPYEQYF	TRBV7-8	TRBJ2-7
CAWSAPGDQPQHF	TRBV30	TRBJ1-5
CASSSLRDRGYEQYF	TRBV5-1	TRBJ2-7
CASSPRGGANTGELFF	TRBV4-1	TRBJ2-2
CASSKKDRSNQPQHF	TRBV5-6	TRBJ1-5
CASSPGQTWGGYTF	TRBV19	TRBJ1-2
CASSMDSYEQYF	TRBV6-5	TRBJ2-7
CASSQGASGGGNIQYF	TRBV7-2	TRBJ2-4
CAWSRIGGGTYEQYF	TRBV30	TRBJ2-7
CASSTGQGVGYTF	TRBV5-1	TRBJ1-2
CASSYSMGGSGYTF	TRBV6-5	TRBJ1-2
CASNIAGDQETQYF	TRBV28	TRBJ2-5
CASSLGGRGTDTQYF	TRBV7-9	TRBJ2-3
CASSFPIGGGYTF	TRBV5-4	TRBJ1-2
CASSLAWTGQETQYF	TRBV5-5	TRBJ2-5
CASSPGSINTGELFF	TRBV18	TRBJ2-2
CASSRTGSSYEQYF	TRBV18	TRBJ2-7
CAWSVRRRDNSPLHF	TRBV30	TRBJ1-6
CASSPTGGRETQYF	TRBV11-2	TRBJ2-5
CSVARVQETQYF	TRBV29-1	TRBJ2-5
CASRLAGTSDTQYF	TRBV6-6	TRBJ2-3
CASSPEGGASPLHF	TRBV5-8	TRBJ1-6
CATSSPGTSDTQYF	TRBV24-1	TRBJ2-3
CASSLGTPTQYF	TRBV5-6	TRBJ2-5
CASSDPRDGDTEAFF	TRBV25-1	TRBJ1-1
CATPNQFTGELFF	TRBV11-2	TRBJ2-2
CASGDRFGEQYF	TRBV2	TRBJ2-7
CASSLDGYQPQHF	TRBV2	TRBJ1-5
CASSELGTGVSPLHF	TRBV6-1	TRBJ1-6